The entry below gives a single T cell receptor (beta chain) sequence along with its context. V was pared by 2 bases and J by 7 bases, with 15 bases between. There are 15 residues in the CDR3. Germline V gives CDR1 LGHDT, CDR2 YNNKEL (reference sequence). This entry is derived from a study of blood T cell repertoires in COVID-19. Sequenced by immunoSEQ multiplex PCR; TCRdb stores in-frame clones only, minus some. The repertoire holds around 470,000 clones, roughly 91% seen once, with roughly 0.66% in the top ten. The sequence derives from a man aged 18 to 29 who had recovered from COVID-19. The sample consisted of PBMCs or T cells enriched from blood (not recorded which). The chain joins TRBV3-1 (or the pseudogene TRBV3-2) to TRBJ2-1; TRBD2 is a possible D gene (6 bases). CDR3 nucleotides: TGTGCCAGCAGCCAATTACGGGGGTCAGGGAATGAGCAGTTCTTC. Protein product: CASSQLRGSGNEQFF.